This TCR beta chain was sequenced in a study of CD8+ T cells in alopecia areata. The sample's treatment: oral pan-JAK inhibitor, 5-10 mg twice daily. General study points: Researchers report lesional scalp, most notably alopecia totalis/universalis, outstripped normal scalp in clonality.

Trimming left V 3 bases short and J 3 bases short, with 12 bases between. The CDR3 sequence is 14 residues long. Germline CDR1 reads SGHRS; CDR2 reads YFSETQ. Details on this clone: Its antigen is undetermined.

Extraction and reverse transcription of RNA yielded cDNA as the sequencing template. TCRdb's table, derived via immunoSEQ multiplex PCR, lists solely in-frame clones and lacks some. The table lists over 150,000 clones, roughly 50% of them singletons. The starting material was CD8+ T cells sorted from blood, obtained at week 24, from a patient treated with tofacitinib. The rearrangement links TRBV5-1 to TRBJ1-2, with D possibly being TRBD1 (6 bases). The TCR sequence derives from a human donor with alopecia areata. In DNA, the CDR3 is TGCGCCAGCAGCTCGGGGTCAGGGGACTATGGCTACACCTTC. Amino acid sequence: CASSSGSGDYGYTF.